Listed here is a single T cell receptor beta chain. Measured with immunoSEQ multiplex PCR; TCRdb has only the in-frame clones, and not every one. The repertoire consists of 110,000 or so clones, with more than 75% occurring once and the leading ten covering 2% to 2.5%. The donors formed part of the roughly 110-subject validation cohort, distinct from the roughly 620-subject first cohort. The sample is drawn from a study of cytomegalovirus exposure and HLA in healthy donors. Germline CDR1 reads SGHDN; CDR2 reads FVKESK. The V gene lost 0 bases and the J gene lost 2 bases, with 11 bases spanning the gap. The CDR3 loop spans 16 amino acids.

The sequencing sample was made of PBMCs. This TCR was sampled from a woman aged 25-40 years in good health and CMV-seronegative. The V call is TRBV14, the J call TRBJ1-3; maybe TRBD1 (5 bases). CDR3 region: CASSQDLAGTGNTIYF. The CDR3 nucleotides read TGTGCCAGCAGCCAAGATCTTGCAGGGACTGGAAACACCATATATTTT. Full variable domain (outside the CDR3, taken from reference TRBV14 and TRBJ1-3): EAGVTQFPSHSVIEKGQTVTLRCDPISGHDNLYWYRRVMGKEIKFLLHFVKESKQDESGMPNNRFLAERTGGTYSTLKVQPAELEDSGVYFCASSQDLAGTGNTIYFGEGSWLTVV.